The clone carrying this T cell receptor (beta chain) was seen a few times. The entry originates in a study of blood T cell repertoires in COVID-19. Study-level background: Sites in the United States, Italy and Spain provided acute and convalescent COVID-19 samples. The cDNA or gDNA used as material had been derived from T cells, B-cell-depleted T cells, or PBMCs.

V shed 4 bases and J shed 8 bases, with 15 bases lying between them. The germline gives CDR1 SGHDT, CDR2 YYEEEE. This CDR3 has 14 amino acids. As handled by the study authors: How many nucleated cells were present was estimated from reference gene primer amplification. Generated by immunoSEQ multiplex PCR, the TCRdb table keeps only in-frame clones and is missing some. V, J and clone size reflect that table, while D and trimming were determined from the DNA. The sample lists under 300,000 clones, approximately 82% occurring once. The rearrangement links TRBV5-6 to TRBJ1-4, with D tentatively TRBD1 (6 bases). The sequence was obtained from a woman older than 75 with active or convalescent COVID-19. The material sequenced was peripheral blood. The CDR3: CASSDQGLGEKLFF. The CDR3, as DNA: TGTGCCAGCAGCGACCAGGGGTTGGGGGAAAAACTGTTTTTT.